This T cell receptor (beta chain) was identified in a study of blood T cell repertoires in COVID-19. Germline CDR1 and CDR2: LNHDA and SQIVND (reference sequence). The CDR3 covers 15 residues. Trimming at V came to 4 bases and at J to 4 bases, leaving 6 bases not matched to a gene. Participant ages covered about 18 to 89 years across approximately 25 US areas. Only in-frame clones appear in the TCRdb table, and some are missing; sequencing was by immunoSEQ multiplex PCR. The sample has around 500,000 clones; 75% to 90% are singletons. This clone has just a few counts. The sample was PBMCs or T cells enriched from blood (not recorded which). This sequence was found in a woman aged 60 to 75 who had recovered from COVID-19. The chain couples TRBV19 to TRBJ1-5; 8 positions agree with TRBD1. The CDR3 protein is CASSTGQGLNQPQHF. The CDR3 nucleotides are TGTGCCAGTAGTACTGGACAGGGCCTTAATCAGCCCCAGCATTTT. The full variable domain, with the rest looked up from reference TRBV19 and TRBJ1-5, is DGGITQSPKYLFRKEGQNVTLSCEQNLNHDAMYWYRQDPGQGLRLIYYSQIVNDFQKGDIAEGYSVSREKKESFPLTVTSAQKNPTAFYLCASSTGQGLNQPQHFGDGTRLSIL.